What follows are 18 T cell receptor beta chains derived from one specimen sequenced in a study of Ad26.COV2.S vaccination and SARS-CoV-2 variants. Treatment given: about 20 received Ad26.COV2.S at low or high dose, single or two shots; 5 received placebo; per-sample allocation not given. Sampling was done on day 63 after the first vaccine or placebo injection. This table comes from immunoSEQ multiplex PCR, and its TCRdb copy is limited to in-frame clones, with some not included. The top ten hold 2% to 2.5% of the sample, which has some 340,000 clones, just under 85% seen once. The sequencing used peripheral blood, collected in a trial of Ad26.COV2.S vaccine versus placebo. All receptors come from a person between 18 and 60 years old who received the Ad26.COV2.S COVID-19 vaccine or a placebo.

The J gene is TRBJ2-2, the V gene TRBV14, with TRBD2 matching over 11 bases. The germline V gene has CDR1 SGHDN and CDR2 FVKESK. This CDR3 is built from 15 residues. Germline trimming cut 4 bases from V and 6 bases from J; bases unmatched to any gene: 4. For the CDR3, the DNA is TGTGCCAGCAGCCCGGGACTAGCGGTTGCCGGGGAGCTGTTTTTT. Translated: CASSPGLAVAGELFF.

A word on this clone: Different DNA sequences within this sample yield the same CDR3. The V gene is TRBV5-1, the J gene TRBJ1-2; possibly TRBD1 for D (5 bases). With 0 bases removed from V and 4 bases from J, the gap between germline ends came to 7 bases. This CDR3 region has 13 residues. Germline V gives CDR1 SGHRS, CDR2 YFSETQ. CDR3 DNA sequence: TGCGCCAGCAGCTTGGACGGGGGCTATGGCTACACCTTC. Its translation: CASSLDGGYGYTF.

This clone came up once. The rearrangement links TRBV28 to TRBJ2-7; 7 bases agree with TRBD1. CDR1 MDHEN and CDR2 SYDVKM come from the germline V gene. This CDR3 comprises 16 residues. Germline trimming cut 5 bases from V and 8 bases from J; bases unmatched to any gene: 18. The CDR3 DNA is TGTGCCAGCAGTCTCAACCTACGACAGGGAACAACGAAGCAGTACTTC. As protein: CASSLNLRQGTTKQYF. Looking up the rest from reference TRBV28 and TRBJ2-7 gives the full variable domain: DVKVTQSSRYLVKRTGEKVFLECVQDMDHENMFWYRQDPGLGLRLIYFSYDVKMKEKGDIPEGYSVSREKKERFSLILESASTNQTSMYLCASSLNLRQGTTKQYFGPGTRLTVT.

This clone appeared once. The genes are TRBV6-5 and TRBJ1-2, with TRBD1 matching over 8 bases. The V and J ends lost 5 bases and 4 bases, in that order; junction bases with no gene match: 9. CDR3 length: 15 amino acids. Germline V gene data show CDR1 as MNHEY and CDR2 as SVGAGI. CDR3 region: CASSPRQGYGYGYTF. The CDR3 DNA reads as TGTGCCAGCAGTCCGAGACAGGGGTACGGCTATGGCTACACCTTC.

The chain joins TRBV2 to TRBJ1-1; weak D call: TRBD1 (6 bases). The CDR3 is 15 amino acids. V lost 8 bases and J 1 base, leaving 17 bases between the germline ends. Germline-derived CDR1 and CDR2 are SNHLY and FYNNEI. Here the CDR3 reads CASDPTGSRNTEAFF. CDR3 nucleotides: TGTGCCAGCGATCCAACAGGGTCCAGGAACACTGAAGCTTTCTTT.

The chain recombines TRBV28 with TRBJ1-5; D gene unclear. The V end lost 3 bases, the J end lost 0 bases, and 12 bases lay between the germline ends. The CDR3 contains 16 residues. The germline V gene encodes CDR1 MDHEN and CDR2 SYDVKM. Here the CDR3 DNA reads TGTGCCAGCAGTTTTGCAGGCTTTTCTAGCAATCAGCCCCAGCATTTT. Amino acids: CASSFAGFSSNQPQHF.

The table lists this clone with a few counts. The chain carries TRBV7-9 and TRBJ2-7, with 7 bases identical to TRBD1. Germline V CDR1 and CDR2: SEHNR, FQNEAQ (reference sequence). There are 13 residues in the CDR3. The V segment lost 0 bases and the J segment 11 bases; nucleotides outside the gene matches: 7. The DNA of the CDR3 is TGTGCCAGCAGCTTAGCGGATCGAGGGGGCAAGTACTTC. It is translated as CASSLADRGGKYF.

The rearrangement uses TRBV19 and TRBJ1-1, with D possibly being TRBD1 (6 bases). V gave up 5 bases and J gave up 3 bases, with 19 bases separating them. The CDR3 runs to 16 residues. The germline CDR1 and CDR2 sequences are LNHDA and SQIVND (reference sequence). The CDR3 region has the DNA TGTGCCAGTAGTCCCCGGGGGGGCATGTCCCACACTGAAGCTTTCTTT. It yields the protein CASSPRGGMSHTEAFF.

The chain employs TRBV3-1 (or the pseudogene TRBV3-2) and TRBJ1-1; D unclear. Germline lookup yields CDR1 LGHDT and CDR2 YNNKEL (reference sequence). Deletions cut 1 base from V and 0 bases from J, with 6 bases between. This CDR3 spans 14 amino acids. The CDR3 sequence: CASSQGTLNTEAFF. For the CDR3, the DNA is TGTGCCAGCAGCCAAGGAACACTGAACACTGAAGCTTTCTTT.

This clone was detected ten times or more. This rearrangement joins TRBV5-6 to TRBJ1-5; 7 bases are a match to TRBD1. With 4 bases clipped from V and 0 bases from J, the junction kept 4 bases outside the gene matches. The CDR3 has 15 residues. Germline CDR1 SGHDT, CDR2 YYEEEE. In DNA form, the CDR3 reads TGTGCCAGCAGCGCCGGGACAGCTAGCAATCAGCCCCAGCATTTT. The encoded protein is CASSAGTASNQPQHF.

As concerns this clone: Other DNA sequences in this specimen translate into the identical CDR3. Written as DNA, the CDR3 is TGTGCCAGTAGTATTGGCGGAGGTAACACTGAAGCTTTCTTT. Translating it yields CASSIGGGNTEAFF. The chain links TRBV19 to TRBJ1-1; D remains ambiguous. Trimming pared 3 bases from V and 2 bases from J, leaving 10 bases between. This CDR3 is built from 14 residues. Germline V gene data show CDR1 as LNHDA and CDR2 as SQIVND (reference sequence).

In DNA form, the CDR3 reads TGTGCCAGCAGCTCAGGACAGGGAAACCCGCCCCAGCATTTT. Protein: CASSSGQGNPPQHF. The chain combines TRBV7-9 with TRBJ1-5; TRBD1 aligns across 8 bases. The CDR3 has 14 amino acids. From germline, CDR1 is SEHNR and CDR2 FQNEAQ (reference sequence). Trimming took 4 bases from V and 9 from J; bases not matched to a gene: 8.

This chain links TRBV19 with TRBJ1-2, with 8 bases identical to TRBD1. This CDR3 spans 15 amino acids. Germline CDR1 LNHDA, CDR2 SQIVND (reference sequence). V lost 2 bases, J lost 7 bases, and 9 bases stayed unmatched. This chain's CDR3 is CASSISGGSIVGYTF. The CDR3 region has the DNA TGTGCCAGTAGTATATCAGGGGGCAGCATCGTTGGCTACACCTTC.

In DNA form, the CDR3 reads TGTGCCAGCAGCTTAGGGACAGAGCAGTTCTTC. Encoded protein: CASSLGTEQFF. This rearrangement joins TRBV7-9 to TRBJ2-1; maybe TRBD1 (5 bases). With 1 base removed from V and 10 bases from J, the gap between germline ends came to 5 bases. The CDR3 loop spans 11 amino acids. The germline V gene has CDR1 SEHNR and CDR2 FQNEAQ (reference sequence). Together with reference TRBV7-9 and TRBJ2-1, the CDR3 gives the full variable domain: DTGVSQNPRHKITKRGQNVTFRCDPISEHNRLYWYRQTLGQGPEFLTYFQNEAQLEKSRLLSDRFSAERPKGSFSTLEIQRTEQGDSAMYLCASSLGTEQFFGPGTRLTVL.

The chain combines TRBV11-3 with TRBJ2-3, with no clear D. The CDR3 sequence is 17 residues long. Germline V CDR1 and CDR2: SGHNT, YENEEA. V lost 0 bases and J 0 bases, leaving 13 bases between the germline ends. The CDR3 protein is CASSLDTPHFSTDTQYF. The CDR3 coding sequence is TGTGCCAGCAGCTTAGATACGCCTCACTTTAGCACAGATACGCAGTATTTT.

This clone has just a few counts. This chain links TRBV23-1 with TRBJ2-1, with TRBD1 matching over 10 bases. TRBV23-1 is sorted into the ORF group, with uncertain function. Trimming at V came to 3 bases and at J to 8 bases, leaving 4 bases not matched to a gene. The CDR3 is 14 residues long. The CDR3 here is CASSQTGGWYEQFF. The CDR3, as DNA: TGCGCCAGCAGTCAGACAGGGGGCTGGTATGAGCAGTTCTTC.

V gene TRBV11-2 combines with J gene TRBJ1-1, with no clear D. CDR3 length: 14 residues. V lost 0 bases, J lost 5 bases, and 10 bases lay in between. Looked up from germline, CDR1 is SGHAT and CDR2 is FQNNGV. DNA of the CDR3: TGTGCCAGCAGCTTAGATGAGGGAGGGACTGAAGCTTTCTTT. It codes for CASSLDEGGTEAFF.

This clone is a singleton in its sample. V is TRBV7-8 and J is TRBJ1-4, with 8 bases lining up with TRBD1. There are 14 residues in the CDR3. The germline CDR1 and CDR2 sequences are SGHVS and FQNEAQ. V was pared by 3 bases and J by 5 bases, with 2 bases of the junction left unmatched. This CDR3 reads CASSFQGANEKLFF. The DNA for the CDR3 is TGTGCCAGCAGCTTTCAGGGGGCAAATGAAAAACTGTTTTTT.